Presented here are 4 T cell receptor beta chains from one specimen sequenced in a study of shared clonotypes between healthy human individuals. Some clones are missing from TCRdb's copy, which holds only in-frame ones; the method was immunoSEQ multiplex PCR. The top ten hold approximately 0.56% of the sample, which has some 1,100,000 clones, approximately 78% seen once. Input material: memory CD4+ T cells from PBMCs. Sample subset: CD45RA-negative fraction. These receptors all stem from a man aged 18 to 30 in good health. Some clones in this sample may be carry-over from other donors' samples.

This chain joins TRBV21-1 and TRBJ2-7; the D call in the table, TRBD2, was not verified against the DNA. TRBV21-1 is a recognized pseudogene. CDR3 size: 19 residues. The DNA for the CDR3 is TGTGCCAGCAGCAAAAGAGCGCTTTTTCCACCTCTTCTCGGGTACGAGCAGTACTTC. Its protein is CASSKRALFPPLLGYEQYF.

V gene TRBV25-1 combines with J gene TRBJ2-1; 7 bases align to TRBD2. Germline lookup yields CDR1 MGHDK and CDR2 SYGVNS. V lost 6 bases to trimming and J lost 9 bases; unmatched junction nucleotides: 8. This CDR3 contains 13 residues. CDR3 sequence reads: CASRAGSSPEQFF. As DNA, the CDR3 is TGTGCCAGCAGAGCGGGAAGTTCGCCTGAGCAGTTCTTC. The full variable domain, with the rest looked up from reference TRBV25-1 and TRBJ2-1, is EADIYQTPRYLVIGTGKKITLECSQTMGHDKMYWYQQDPGMELHLIHYSYGVNSTEKGDLSSESTVSRIRTEHFPLTLESARPSHTSQYLCASRAGSSPEQFFGPGTRLTVL.

This clone has just a few counts. The rearrangement links TRBV20-1 to TRBJ1-1; D not resolved. The CDR3 spans 11 residues. CDR1 DFQATT and CDR2 SNEGSKA come from the germline V gene (reference sequence). V was clipped by 5 bases and J by 10 bases, with 14 bases between them. The CDR3 loop is CSAPHVEGAFF. DNA of the CDR3: TGCAGTGCTCCCCACGTGGAGGGAGCTTTCTTT.

This clone was picked up a small number of times. Other DNA sequences in this specimen translate into the identical CDR3. J is TRBJ1-1 and V is TRBV10-3; possible D gene TRBD1, 6 bases. Deletions cut 4 bases from V and 1 base from J, with 7 bases between. CDR1 and CDR2 from the germline V gene are ENHRY and SYGVKD. The CDR3 length is 13 residues. The CDR3 sequence is CAISGTENTEAFF. The CDR3 DNA sequence: TGTGCCATCAGTGGGACAGAGAACACTGAAGCTTTCTTT.